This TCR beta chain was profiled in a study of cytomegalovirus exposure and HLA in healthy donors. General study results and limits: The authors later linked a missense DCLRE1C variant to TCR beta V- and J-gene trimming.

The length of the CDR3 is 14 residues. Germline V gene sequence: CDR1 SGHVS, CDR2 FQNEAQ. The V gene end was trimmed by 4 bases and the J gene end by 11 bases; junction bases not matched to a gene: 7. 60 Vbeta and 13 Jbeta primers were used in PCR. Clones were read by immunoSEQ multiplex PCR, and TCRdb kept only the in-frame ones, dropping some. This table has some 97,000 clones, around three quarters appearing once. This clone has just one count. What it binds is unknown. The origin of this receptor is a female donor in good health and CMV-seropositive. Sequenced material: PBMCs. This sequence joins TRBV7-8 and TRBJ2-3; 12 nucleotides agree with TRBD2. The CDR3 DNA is TGTGCCAGCAGCTACCGCCGACTAGCGGGAGTGCAGTATTTT. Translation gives CASSYRRLAGVQYF. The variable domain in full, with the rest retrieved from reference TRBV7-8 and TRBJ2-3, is GAGVSQSPRYKVAKRGQDVALRCDPISGHVSLFWYQQALGQGPEFLTYFQNEAQLDKSGLPSDRFFAERPEGSVSTLKIQRTQQEDSAVYLCASSYRRLAGVQYFGPGTRLTVL.